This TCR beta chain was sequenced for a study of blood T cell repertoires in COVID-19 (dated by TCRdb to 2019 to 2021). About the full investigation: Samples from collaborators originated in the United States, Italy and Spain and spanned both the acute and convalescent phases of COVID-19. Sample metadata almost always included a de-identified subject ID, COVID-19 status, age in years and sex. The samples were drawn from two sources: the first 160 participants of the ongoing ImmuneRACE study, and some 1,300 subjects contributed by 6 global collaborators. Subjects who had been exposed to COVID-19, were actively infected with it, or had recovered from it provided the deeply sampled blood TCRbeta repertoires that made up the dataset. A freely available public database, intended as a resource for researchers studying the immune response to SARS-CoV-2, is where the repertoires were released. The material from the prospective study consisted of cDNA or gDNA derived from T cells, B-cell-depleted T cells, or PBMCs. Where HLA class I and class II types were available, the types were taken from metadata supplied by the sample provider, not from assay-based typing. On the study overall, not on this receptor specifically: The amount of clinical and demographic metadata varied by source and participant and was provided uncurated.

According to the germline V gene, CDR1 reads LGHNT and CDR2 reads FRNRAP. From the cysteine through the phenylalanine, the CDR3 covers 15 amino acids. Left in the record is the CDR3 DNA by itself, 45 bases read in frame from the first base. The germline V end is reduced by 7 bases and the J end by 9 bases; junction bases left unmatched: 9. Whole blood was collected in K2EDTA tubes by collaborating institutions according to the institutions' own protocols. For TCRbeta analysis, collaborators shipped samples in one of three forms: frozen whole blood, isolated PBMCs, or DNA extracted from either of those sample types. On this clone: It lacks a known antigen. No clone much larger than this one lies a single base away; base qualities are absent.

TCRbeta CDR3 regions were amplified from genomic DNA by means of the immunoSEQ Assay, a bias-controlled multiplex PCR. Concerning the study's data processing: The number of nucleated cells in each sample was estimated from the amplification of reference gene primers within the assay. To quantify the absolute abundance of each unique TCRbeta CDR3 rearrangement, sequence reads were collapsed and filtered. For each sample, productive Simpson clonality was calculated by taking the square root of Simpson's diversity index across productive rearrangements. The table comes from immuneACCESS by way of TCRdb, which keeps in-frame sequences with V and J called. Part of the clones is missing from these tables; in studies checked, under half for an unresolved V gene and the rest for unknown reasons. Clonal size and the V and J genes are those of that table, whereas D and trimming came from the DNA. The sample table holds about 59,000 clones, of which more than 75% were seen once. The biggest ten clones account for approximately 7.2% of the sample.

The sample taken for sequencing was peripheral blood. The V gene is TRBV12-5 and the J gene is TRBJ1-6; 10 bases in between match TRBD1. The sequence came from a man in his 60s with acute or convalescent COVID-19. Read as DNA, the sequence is TGTGCTAGTGCCTCACACCGGGACAGGGGTTCACCCCTCCACTTT. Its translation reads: CASASHRDRGSPLHF.